This T cell receptor (beta chain) was identified in a study of blood T cell repertoires in COVID-19. Study-level information: Samples of COVID-19 (acute and convalescent) were obtained from the United States, Italy and Spain.

Germline V CDR1 and CDR2: SGHNT, YYREEE (reference sequence). V was cut by 2 bases and J by 0 bases, with 7 bases left in between. The CDR3 length is 14 residues. The authors' processing: Amplification with reference gene primers provided the estimates of nucleated cell counts. Using immunoSEQ multiplex PCR, the repertoire was profiled, and TCRdb retains in-frame clones only, with some absent. V, J and clone size reflect that table, while D and trimming were determined from the DNA. The data contain about 60,000 clones, around 80% of them singletons. The chain recombines TRBV5-4 with TRBJ2-3; D not certain. Sequences were obtained from peripheral blood. The clonotype comes from an elderly woman with acute or convalescent COVID-19. For the CDR3, the DNA is TGTGCCAGCAGCTTAAGCTCTAGCACAGATACGCAGTATTTT. Protein product: CASSLSSSTDTQYF.